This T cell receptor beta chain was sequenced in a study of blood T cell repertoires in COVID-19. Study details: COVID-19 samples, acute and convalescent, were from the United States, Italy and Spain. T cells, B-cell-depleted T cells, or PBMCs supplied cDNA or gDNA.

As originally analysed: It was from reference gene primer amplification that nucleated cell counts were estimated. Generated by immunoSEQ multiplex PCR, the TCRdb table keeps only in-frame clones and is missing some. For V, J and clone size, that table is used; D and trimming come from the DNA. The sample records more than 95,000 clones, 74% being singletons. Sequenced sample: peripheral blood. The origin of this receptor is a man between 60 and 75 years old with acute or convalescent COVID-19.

The CDR3 region has the DNA TGTGCCAGCAGCCGACAGGGCAATCAGCCCCAGCATTTT. Its translation is CASSRQGNQPQHF. V is TRBV3-1 (or the pseudogene TRBV3-2) and J is TRBJ1-5; D possibly corresponds to TRBD1 (6 bases). The CDR3 is made up of 13 amino acids. The germline V and J ends were trimmed by 4 bases and 2 bases, with 6 bases remaining between them. Per germline, CDR1 LGHDT and CDR2 YNNKEL (reference sequence).